This T cell receptor beta chain was identified in a study of PD-L1 blockade in urothelial cancer. Described time point: pretreatment peripheral blood. Patient sample counts ranged from 1 to 8, pretreatment and on-treatment. A remark on this clone: Its antigen is still unknown.

Produced via immunoSEQ multiplex PCR; TCRdb's table is partial and in-frame only. The sample contains tens of thousands of clones, 65% to 85% of which appear only once. Study findings and constraints: Durable-benefit patients expanded tumor-associated blood clones more at 3 weeks.

V shed 2 bases and J 6 bases; nucleotides not matched to a gene: 11. CDR1 and CDR2 from the germline V gene are SGDLS and YYNGEE. This CDR3 spans 16 amino acids. The TCR was taken from a woman between 65 and 79 years old with urothelial cancer. The sample was PBMCs, taken around atezolizumab (anti-PD-L1) treatment. V usage is TRBV9 and J usage is TRBJ2-7, with 10 bases identical to TRBD2. The CDR3 region has the DNA TGTGCCAGCAGCGTCGGGGCTAGCGGGAGTTGGGGCGAGCAGTACTTC. Translated: CASSVGASGSWGEQYF.